Listed below are T cell receptor beta chains from one sample, sequenced in a study of blood T cell repertoires in COVID-19. The method was immunoSEQ multiplex PCR; TCRdb's version includes in-frame clones alone and lacks a portion of them. The table includes approximately 120,000 clones, 55% to 75% detected once. Sequencing was done on a sample of peripheral blood. All receptors derive from a woman in her seventies with acute or convalescent COVID-19. Both conserved end residues are part of each CDR3. Fields, in order: clone size, J gene, D gene, V gene, CDR3 DNA, CDR3 protein. A D gene is named only where the DNA matches it firmly. Clone size is shown for a subset of rows, as once, few, many or a class of expanded clone.

clone size: .
J gene: TRBJ1-2
D gene: TRBD1
V gene: TRBV18
CDR3 DNA: TGTGCCAGCTCCGTCGGGACAGGGGTTTCTAACTATGGCTACACCTTC
CDR3 protein: CASSVGTGVSNYGYTF

clone size: .
J gene: TRBJ1-2
D gene: TRBD1
V gene: TRBV5-8
CDR3 DNA: TGTGCCAGCAGCTACCCGGGACAGGGATGGAACTATGGCTACACCTTC
CDR3 protein: CASSYPGQGWNYGYTF

clone size: .
J gene: TRBJ1-1
D gene: TRBD1
V gene: TRBV7-9
CDR3 DNA: TGTGCCAGCAGCTTAGGGGGACAGCGGAGTGTGGCTACTGAAGCTTTCTTT
CDR3 protein: CASSLGGQRSVATEAFF

clone size: .
J gene: TRBJ1-2
D gene: TRBD1
V gene: TRBV10-3
CDR3 DNA: TGTGCCATCAGTGAGGGACAGGGTGCCTATGGCTACACCTTC
CDR3 protein: CAISEGQGAYGYTF

clone size: .
J gene: TRBJ2-1
D gene: .
V gene: TRBV29-1
CDR3 DNA: TGCAGCGTTAGGTTGCACAGGTACAATGAGCAGTTCTTC
CDR3 protein: CSVRLHRYNEQFF

clone size: .
J gene: TRBJ1-2
D gene: TRBD1
V gene: TRBV6-6
CDR3 DNA: TGTGCCAGCAGCACAGGGGACTATGGCTACACCTTC
CDR3 protein: CASSTGDYGYTF

clone size: many
J gene: TRBJ1-2
D gene: TRBD1
V gene: TRBV5-1
CDR3 DNA: TGCGCCAGCCCGGACAGGCGTAACTATGGCTACACCTTC
CDR3 protein: CASPDRRNYGYTF

clone size: .
J gene: TRBJ1-1
D gene: .
V gene: TRBV6-2/TRBV6-3
CDR3 DNA: TGTGCCAGCAGTGACACAGTGCGCACTGAAGCTTTCTTT
CDR3 protein: CASSDTVRTEAFF

clone size: .
J gene: TRBJ2-3
D gene: TRBD2
V gene: TRBV13
CDR3 DNA: TGTGCCAGCAGCCCCCGCGGCGGGAGACGGAGCACAGATACGCAGTATTTT
CDR3 protein: CASSPRGGRRSTDTQYF

clone size: .
J gene: TRBJ2-2
D gene: TRBD2
V gene: TRBV20-1
CDR3 DNA: TGCAGTGCTAGTAAGACTAGCGGGGGTACCGGGGAGCTGTTTTTT
CDR3 protein: CSASKTSGGTGELFF

clone size: .
J gene: TRBJ1-6
D gene: .
V gene: TRBV27
CDR3 DNA: TGTGCCAGCAGTTTAGATCCAGGCTCCTATAATTCACCCCTCCACTTT
CDR3 protein: CASSLDPGSYNSPLHF

clone size: .
J gene: TRBJ2-3
D gene: TRBD2
V gene: TRBV9
CDR3 DNA: TGTGCCAGCAGCGTAGGGCTAGCGGGGTCTTCTAGCACAGATACGCAGTATTTT
CDR3 protein: CASSVGLAGSSSTDTQYF

clone size: few
J gene: TRBJ2-3
D gene: .
V gene: TRBV11-3
CDR3 DNA: TGTGCCAGCAGCTCCTACAGCCAACCAGATACGCAGTATTTT
CDR3 protein: CASSSYSQPDTQYF

clone size: .
J gene: TRBJ1-1
D gene: TRBD1
V gene: TRBV19
CDR3 DNA: TGTGCCAGTAGTTTATCTGGGACAGGGAACACTGAAGCTTTCTTT
CDR3 protein: CASSLSGTGNTEAFF

clone size: once
J gene: TRBJ1-6
D gene: .
V gene: TRBV11-2
CDR3 DNA: TGTGCCAGCAGCTTAGATTCGGGGATAGCTAATCGGGGAAATTATTCACCCCTCCACTTT
CDR3 protein: CASSLDSGIANRGNYSPLHF

clone size: once
J gene: TRBJ2-3
D gene: .
V gene: TRBV19
CDR3 DNA: TGTGCCAGTAGCGCCACGGGGGTAGATACGCAGTATTTT
CDR3 protein: CASSATGVDTQYF

clone size: medium-sized
J gene: TRBJ2-5
D gene: .
V gene: TRBV6-2/TRBV6-3
CDR3 DNA: TGTGCCAGCAGTTATCAGGCACAAGAGACCCAGTACTTC
CDR3 protein: CASSYQAQETQYF

clone size: .
J gene: TRBJ2-3
D gene: TRBD2
V gene: TRBV13
CDR3 DNA: TGTGCCAGCAGCTTTGAGCGGGGGGGCTCGAATACGCAGTATTTT
CDR3 protein: CASSFERGGSNTQYF

clone size: .
J gene: TRBJ2-3
D gene: .
V gene: TRBV7-9
CDR3 DNA: TGTGCCAGCAGCTTAGCGAGAGGTGGGGATACGCAGTATTTT
CDR3 protein: CASSLARGGDTQYF

clone size: .
J gene: TRBJ2-1
D gene: TRBD1
V gene: TRBV19
CDR3 DNA: TGTGCCAGTAGTATAGGGACAGGCGCTTACAATGAGCAGTTCTTC
CDR3 protein: CASSIGTGAYNEQFF

clone size: .
J gene: TRBJ2-2
D gene: TRBD1
V gene: TRBV6-5
CDR3 DNA: TGTGCCAGCAGTACATACAGGGGAAGGGCCGGGGAGCTGTTTTTT
CDR3 protein: CASSTYRGRAGELFF

clone size: .
J gene: TRBJ1-4
D gene: .
V gene: TRBV9
CDR3 DNA: TGTGCCAGCAGCGTAAGTGTGGGGGCAGCTAATGAAAAACTGTTTTTT
CDR3 protein: CASSVSVGAANEKLFF

clone size: .
J gene: TRBJ1-2
D gene: .
V gene: TRBV5-1
CDR3 DNA: TGCGCCAGCAGCTTCGGGACATCCGAGGGGTATGGCTACACCTTC
CDR3 protein: CASSFGTSEGYGYTF

clone size: once
J gene: TRBJ2-5
D gene: TRBD1
V gene: TRBV6-1
CDR3 DNA: TGTGCCAGCAGTTCCGGACAGGGGCGGGGAGAGACCCAGTACTTC
CDR3 protein: CASSSGQGRGETQYF

clone size: .
J gene: TRBJ2-7
D gene: TRBD1
V gene: TRBV29-1
CDR3 DNA: TGCAGCGTTGGGCGGCCAGGGGGCTCCTACGAGCAGTACTTC
CDR3 protein: CSVGRPGGSYEQYF

clone size: .
J gene: TRBJ2-7
D gene: .
V gene: TRBV6-5
CDR3 DNA: TGTGCCAGCAGGGGACTTTCCTACGAGCAGTACTTC
CDR3 protein: CASRGLSYEQYF

clone size: .
J gene: TRBJ2-7
D gene: TRBD1
V gene: TRBV19
CDR3 DNA: TGTGCCAGTAGTATACCCGGGACAGGGGTTACCTACGAGCAGTACTTC
CDR3 protein: CASSIPGTGVTYEQYF

clone size: .
J gene: TRBJ1-1
D gene: .
V gene: TRBV7-9
CDR3 DNA: TGTGCCAGCAGCTTAGATTGGCAGAAAGAAGCTTTCTTT
CDR3 protein: CASSLDWQKEAFF

clone size: .
J gene: TRBJ1-2
D gene: TRBD1
V gene: TRBV19
CDR3 DNA: TGTGCCAGTAACCACAGGGGACGGTTCTATGGCTACACCTTC
CDR3 protein: CASNHRGRFYGYTF

clone size: .
J gene: TRBJ2-7
D gene: .
V gene: TRBV11-2
CDR3 DNA: TGTGCCAGCAGCTTCGGGGTTTACTACGAGCAGTACTTC
CDR3 protein: CASSFGVYYEQYF

clone size: .
J gene: TRBJ2-3
D gene: TRBD2
V gene: TRBV5-1
CDR3 DNA: TGCGCCAGCAGAACTAGCGGGGGGGCACCATCTAGCACAGATACGCAGTATTTT
CDR3 protein: CASRTSGGAPSSTDTQYF